This T cell receptor (beta chain) is from a study of tumor and adjacent non-tumor tissue in lung cancer. On the study more broadly: The cohort had 12 to 13 adenocarcinoma, a couple of squamous cell and 1 small cell patients.

TCRbeta libraries were built with three rounds of nested PCR, modified from ARM-PCR. One entry per CDR3 protein results from TCRdb running MiXCR on the multiplex PCR reads. The profile shows tens of thousands of distinct CDR3 sequences, 67% of them singletons. No cell sorting was done before RNA was extracted from the tissue. A few counts support this clonotype. Its specificity is unknown. Findings and caveats of the study: Compared with tumor, normal lung showed significantly lower TCR diversity. Patients with more diverse tumor TCRs had worse survival. Top 100 clones took a larger repertoire share in normal lung.

Trimming removed 8 bases at V and 4 bases at J, with 12 bases between. The CDR3 covers 13 residues. The germline gives CDR1 LNHNV, CDR2 YYDKDF (reference sequence). The V and J genes are TRBV15 and TRBJ2-4; D unclear. The sequencing input was lung tumor tissue. The TCR originated in a man between 60 and 75 years old with non-small cell lung cancer. CDR3 nucleotide sequence: TGTGCCACCGGAGCAGACGGGAAAAACATTCAGTACTTC. Translated: CATGADGKNIQYF.